This T cell receptor beta chain was documented in a study of cytomegalovirus exposure and HLA in healthy donors. Study-wide points: In vitro assays verified that three CMV-associated chains recognized CMV antigens specifically.

Donors came from a validation cohort of 90 to 150 subjects, distinct from the first 666-subject cohort. The ends were cut back, 11 bases at V and 5 bases at J, with 16 bases in the middle. This CDR3 region has 12 residues. In germline, CDR1 is SGHAT, CDR2 FQNNGV. Points on this clone: The target antigen is unknown.

Measured with immunoSEQ multiplex PCR; TCRdb has only the in-frame clones, and not every one. This table holds approximately 160,000 clones, less than 95% found once. The sequence derives from a woman aged 18 to 35 in good health and CMV-seropositive. This sequence joins TRBV11-2 and TRBJ2-7, with D uncertain. The sequencing input was PBMCs. Here the CDR3 reads CARFSPPHEQYF. CDR3 in DNA: TGTGCCCGCTTTAGCCCACCTCACGAGCAGTACTTC.